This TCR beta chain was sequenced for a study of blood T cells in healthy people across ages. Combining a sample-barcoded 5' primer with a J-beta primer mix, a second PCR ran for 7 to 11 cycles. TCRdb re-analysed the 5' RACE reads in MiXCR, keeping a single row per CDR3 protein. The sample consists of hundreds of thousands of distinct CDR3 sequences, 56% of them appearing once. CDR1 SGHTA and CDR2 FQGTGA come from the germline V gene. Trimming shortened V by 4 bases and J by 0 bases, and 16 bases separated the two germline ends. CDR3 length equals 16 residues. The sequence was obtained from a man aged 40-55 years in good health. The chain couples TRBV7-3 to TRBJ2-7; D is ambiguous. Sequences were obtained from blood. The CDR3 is CASSSPDRPDSYEQYF. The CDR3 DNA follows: TGTGCCAGCAGCTCCCCAGATCGACCCGACTCCTACGAGCAGTACTTC.